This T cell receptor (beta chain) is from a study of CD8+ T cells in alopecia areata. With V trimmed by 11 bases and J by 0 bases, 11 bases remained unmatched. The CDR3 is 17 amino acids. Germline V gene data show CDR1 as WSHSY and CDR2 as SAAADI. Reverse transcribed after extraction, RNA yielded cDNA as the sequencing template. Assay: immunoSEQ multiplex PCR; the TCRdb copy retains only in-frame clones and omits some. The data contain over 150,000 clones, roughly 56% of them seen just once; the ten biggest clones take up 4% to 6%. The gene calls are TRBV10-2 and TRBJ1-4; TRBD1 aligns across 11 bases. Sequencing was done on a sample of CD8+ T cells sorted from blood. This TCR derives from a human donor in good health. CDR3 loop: CAGRIPGQGATNEKLFF. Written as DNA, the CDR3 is TGCGCCGGCCGTATACCGGGACAGGGGGCAACTAATGAAAAACTGTTTTTT.